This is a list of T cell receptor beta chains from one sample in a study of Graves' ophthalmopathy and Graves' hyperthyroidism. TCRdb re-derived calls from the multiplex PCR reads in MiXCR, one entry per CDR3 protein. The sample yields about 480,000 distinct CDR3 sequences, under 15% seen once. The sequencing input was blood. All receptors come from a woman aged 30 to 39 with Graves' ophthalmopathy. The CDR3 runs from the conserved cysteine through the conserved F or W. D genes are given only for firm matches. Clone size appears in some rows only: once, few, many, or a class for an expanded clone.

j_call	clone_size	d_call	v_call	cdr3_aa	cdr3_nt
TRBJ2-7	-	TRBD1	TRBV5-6	CASSSGTGISTEQYF	TGTGCCAGCAGCTCCGGGACAGGGATTTCGACGGAGCAGTACTTC
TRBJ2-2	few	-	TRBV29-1	CSVDRPSNTGELFF	TGCAGCGTTGACCGGCCTTCGAACACCGGGGAGCTGTTTTTT
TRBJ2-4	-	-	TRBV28	CASSSPQGNIQYF	TGTGCCAGCAGTTCCCCCCAGGGAAACATTCAGTACTTC
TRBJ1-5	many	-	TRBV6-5	CASSYPENQPQHF	TGTGCCAGCAGTTATCCCGAAAATCAGCCCCAGCATTTT
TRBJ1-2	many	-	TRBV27	CASSPRLGQANYGYTF	TGTGCCAGCAGTCCAAGGTTGGGGCAAGCTAACTATGGCTACACCTTC
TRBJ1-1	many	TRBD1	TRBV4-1	CASSTFETGTAIDTEAFF	TGCGCCAGCAGCACCTTCGAGACAGGGACTGCCATTGACACTGAAGCTTTCTTT
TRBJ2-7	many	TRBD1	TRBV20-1	CSARAGQGFAYEQYF	TGCAGTGCTAGGGCCGGACAGGGGTTCGCCTACGAGCAGTACTTC
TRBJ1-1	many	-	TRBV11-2	CASSLLAGDTEAFF	TGTGCCAGCAGCTTACTGGCAGGGGACACTGAAGCTTTCTTT
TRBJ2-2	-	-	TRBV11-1	CASTLGPNTGELFF	TGTGCCAGCACCCTGGGGCCTAACACCGGGGAGCTGTTTTTT
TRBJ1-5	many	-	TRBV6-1	CASSEDPAGVAQPQHF	TGTGCCAGCAGTGAAGATCCCGCGGGGGTCGCTCAGCCCCAGCATTTT
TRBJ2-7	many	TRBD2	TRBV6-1	CASRPGLARYEQYF	TGTGCCAGCAGGCCGGGACTAGCGCGTTACGAGCAGTACTTC
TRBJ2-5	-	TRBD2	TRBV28	CASTASGGNQETKYF	TGTGCCAGCACCGCTAGCGGGGGCAATCAAGAGACCAAGTACTTC
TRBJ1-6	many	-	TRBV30	CAWSVRGSSPLHF	TGTGCCTGGAGTGTACGTGGGAGTTCACCCCTCCACTTT
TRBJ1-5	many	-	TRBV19	CASSGGWGNQPQHF	TGTGCCAGTAGTGGAGGGTGGGGCAATCAGCCCCAGCATTTT
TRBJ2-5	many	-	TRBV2	CASSDPTVEETQYF	TGTGCCAGCAGTGATCCGACAGTAGAAGAGACCCAGTACTTC
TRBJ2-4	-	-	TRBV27	CASRGVAKNIQYF	TGTGCCAGCAGGGGGGTAGCCAAAAACATTCAGTACTTC
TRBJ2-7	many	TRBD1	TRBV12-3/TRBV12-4	CASSLYGTGESEQYF	TGTGCCAGCAGTTTATACGGGACAGGGGAGTCCGAGCAGTACTTC
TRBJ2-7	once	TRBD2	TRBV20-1	CSACESGRGSYEQYF	TGCAGTGCTTGCGAAAGCGGGAGGGGCTCCTACGAGCAGTACTTC
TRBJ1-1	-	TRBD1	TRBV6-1	CASRERDRAQGEAFF	TGTGCCAGCAGAGAGAGGGACAGGGCCCAGGGTGAAGCTTTCTTT
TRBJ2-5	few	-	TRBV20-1	CSARGYQETQYF	TGCAGTGCTAGGGGCTACCAAGAGACCCAGTACTTC
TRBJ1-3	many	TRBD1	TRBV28	CASSPTLTGPLGSGNTIYF	TGTGCCAGCAGTCCCACATTGACAGGGCCCTTGGGATCTGGAAACACCATATATTTT
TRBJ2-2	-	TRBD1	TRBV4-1	CASSRGPGQGTGELFF	TGCGCCAGCAGCCGGGGTCCCGGACAGGGTACCGGGGAGCTGTTTTTT